This T cell receptor (beta chain) was retrieved from a study of T cell responses to AZD1222 COVID-19 vaccine. The study, taken as a whole, reports: Two AZD1222 administrations were followed by greater Spike-specific TCR breadth and depth. Across spike, vaccine-associated CD4 TCRs were found, dominant at 160-218 and 743-854.

The data were produced by immunoSEQ multiplex PCR, yet TCRdb's version contains in-frame clones alone and is incomplete. The sample includes around 100,000 clones, roughly 88% seen only once; the top ten take about 6.8%. Comments on this clone: What it recognizes is unknown.

Material: peripheral blood, obtained 28 days after the second AZD1222 dose. The sequence derives from an adult who received the AZD1222 COVID-19 vaccine.

CDR3 coding DNA: TGCGCCAGCAGCGGCAGGGTACTTGGGGACACCGGGGAGCTGTTTTTT. It codes for CASSGRVLGDTGELFF. This chain links TRBV5-1 with TRBJ2-2; weak D call: TRBD1 (5 bases). V shed 4 bases and J shed 3 bases, with 16 bases lying between them. The germline V gene encodes CDR1 SGHRS and CDR2 YFSETQ. The CDR3 covers 16 residues.